Below are 7 T cell receptor beta chains sequenced from a single sample in a study of a mutant IDH1 vaccine in newly diagnosed glioma. The repertoire was sequenced with immunoSEQ multiplex PCR; TCRdb's copy has only in-frame clones and lacks some. Of about 54,000 clones listed, approximately 80% are singletons. Time point indicated: baseline, week 1 (first vaccination visit). Treatment defined: pre-vaccination baseline after standard-of-care therapy. The starting material was PBMCs, obtained from a glioma patient treated with radiotherapy, temozolomide or both. Every receptor here comes from a man between 18 and 29 years old with glioma.

The genes are TRBV7-9 and TRBJ1-2, with D perhaps TRBD1 (6 bases). Trimming took off 7 bases at V and 5 bases at J, with 20 bases between the two ends. The CDR3 is 15 residues long. Germline values: CDR1 SEHNR, CDR2 FQNEAQ (reference sequence). The CDR3 here is CASTLLSGEAYGYTF. The CDR3 nucleotides are TGTGCCAGCACCTTGCTCTCAGGGGAGGCTTATGGCTACACCTTC.

This sequence joins TRBV18 and TRBJ1-3, with a possible D match to TRBD1 (6 bases). Trimming removed 8 bases at V and 2 bases at J, with 13 bases between. The germline V gene encodes CDR1 KGHSH and CDR2 LQKENI. CDR3 length: 14 residues. CDR3 nucleotides: TGTGCCAGCAACCAGGGGACGACTGGAAACACCATATATTTT. It specifies CASNQGTTGNTIYF. The entire variable domain, with the rest obtained from reference TRBV18 and TRBJ1-3, is as follows: NAGVMQNPRHLVRRRGQEARLRCSPMKGHSHVYWYRQLPEEGLKFMVYLQKENIIDESGMPKERFSAEFPKEGPSILRIQQVVRGDSAAYFCASNQGTTGNTIYFGEGSWLTVV.

This chain links TRBV18 with TRBJ1-2; D remains unclear. Deletions cut 3 bases from V and 4 bases from J, with 6 bases between. There are 12 residues in the CDR3. Germline V lookup: CDR1 KGHSH, CDR2 LQKENI. The CDR3: CASSPGFYGYTF. For the CDR3, the DNA is TGTGCCAGCTCACCCGGGTTCTATGGCTACACCTTC.

This rearrangement joins TRBV29-1 to TRBJ1-2, with TRBD1 matching 7 bases. The CDR3 sequence is 12 residues long. The germline CDR1 and CDR2 sequences are SQVTM and ANQGSEA. V shed 7 bases and J 4 bases; nucleotides not matched to a gene: 6. CDR3: CSATTGSYGYTF. CDR3 DNA: TGCAGCGCTACGACAGGGTCCTATGGCTACACCTTC.

In this sample, this clone turned up a few times. V is TRBV28 and J is TRBJ1-4; D is possibly TRBD1 (6 bases). V lost 2 bases to trimming and J lost 5 bases, with 9 bases between them. Germline V gene sequence: CDR1 MDHEN, CDR2 SYDVKM. The CDR3 length is 14 residues. The CDR3 region is CASSLGGANEKLFF. The CDR3 nucleotides read TGTGCCAGCAGTTTAGGGGGGGCGAATGAAAAACTGTTTTTT.

The V and J genes are TRBV4-3 and TRBJ2-3; D may be TRBD1 (5 bases). The ends were cut back, 4 bases at V and 1 base at J, with 12 bases in the middle. Germline-derived CDR1 and CDR2 are LGHNA and YSLEER. The CDR3 has 15 residues. In DNA form, the CDR3 reads TGCGCCAGCAGCCCCAGGGATGGAGGCACAGATACGCAGTATTTT. This codes for CASSPRDGGTDTQYF.

The chain recombines TRBV6-1 with TRBJ2-3, with TRBD2 matching 10 bases. The length of the CDR3 is 16 residues. V lost 4 bases and J lost 2; bases outside the gene matches: 6. Germline assignment: CDR1 MNHNS and CDR2 SASEGT. This CDR3 reads CASSGTSGAYTDTQYF. CDR3 nucleotides: TGTGCCAGCAGTGGGACTAGCGGCGCATACACAGATACGCAGTATTTT.